The source of this T cell receptor beta chain is a study of T cell responses to AZD1222 COVID-19 vaccine. The assay was immunoSEQ multiplex PCR, and TCRdb's table has in-frame clones only and misses some. The sample has fewer than 130,000 clones; approximately 90% are singletons. Findings and caveats of the study: Most donors were white British and more were female, and clonal diversity was possibly underestimated. Spike-specific TCR breadth and depth went up after people got two AZD1222 doses. Across the whole spike, CD4 TCRs peaked at regions 160-218 and 743-854. Among those given AZD1222, only six or seven were seropositive at baseline.

As concerns this clone: Its target is unknown.

The CDR3 is made up of 10 amino acids. V lost 7 bases to trimming and J lost 10 bases, with 10 bases between them. The germline gives CDR1 MDHEN, CDR2 SYDVKM. This clonotype was sampled from an adult who received the AZD1222 COVID-19 vaccine. The starting material was peripheral blood, obtained 28 days after the second AZD1222 dose. The J gene is TRBJ1-2, the V gene TRBV28; D remains ambiguous. The CDR3 loop reads CASKRVDYTF. CDR3 DNA: TGTGCCAGCAAAAGGGTAGACTACACCTTC.